This T cell receptor beta chain derives from a study of T-cell reconstitution after alpha-beta-depleted transplantation in children. This clonotype was found a few times. Unique molecular identifiers were used to barcode this TCRbeta library. TCRdb reanalysed the PCR reads using MiXCR and keeps one entry per CDR3 protein. In the table there are 300,000 to 400,000 distinct CDR3 sequences, roughly 14% of which are singletons. CDR3 length: 15 amino acids. Germline CDR1 and CDR2: MNHNS and SASEGT. Trimming shortened V by 10 bases and J by 1 base, and 17 bases separated the two germline ends. The source of this sequence is a human donor who donated a stem cell graft to a child with Fanconi anemia. The material sequenced was PBMCs, taken from the stem cell graft. The V and J genes are TRBV6-1 and TRBJ2-1, with a weak D call TRBD2 (7 bases). The CDR3 reads CATGGGGGSYNEQFF. The CDR3 nucleotides are TGTGCCACGGGGGGCGGGGGCGGGTCCTACAATGAGCAGTTCTTC.